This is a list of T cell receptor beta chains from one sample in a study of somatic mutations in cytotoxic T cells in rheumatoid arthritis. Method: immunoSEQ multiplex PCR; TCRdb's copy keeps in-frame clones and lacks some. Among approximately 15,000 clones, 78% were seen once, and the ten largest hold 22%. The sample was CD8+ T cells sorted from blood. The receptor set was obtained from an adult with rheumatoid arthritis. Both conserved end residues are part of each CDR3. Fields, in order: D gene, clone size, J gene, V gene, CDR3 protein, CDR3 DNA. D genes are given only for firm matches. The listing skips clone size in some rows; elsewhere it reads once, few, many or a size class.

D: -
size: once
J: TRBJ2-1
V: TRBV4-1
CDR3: CASSPLGRSGEQFF
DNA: TGCGCCAGCAGCCCTCTGGGGCGGTCCGGAGAGCAGTTCTTC

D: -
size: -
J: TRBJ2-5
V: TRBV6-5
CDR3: CASSYSPGGETQYF
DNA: TGTGCCAGCAGTTACTCGCCCGGTGGGGAGACCCAGTACTTC

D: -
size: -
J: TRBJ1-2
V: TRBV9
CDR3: CASSAGQYGYTF
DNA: TGTGCCAGCAGCGCCGGACAGTATGGCTACACCTTC

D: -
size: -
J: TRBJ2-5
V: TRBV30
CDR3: CACGAVGETQYF
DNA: TGTGCCTGCGGGGCGGTGGGAGAGACCCAGTACTTC

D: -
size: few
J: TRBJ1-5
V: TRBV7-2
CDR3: CASSLKHQIGQFGNQPQHF
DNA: TGTGCCAGCAGCTTAAAGCACCAAATCGGACAATTCGGCAATCAGCCCCAGCATTTT

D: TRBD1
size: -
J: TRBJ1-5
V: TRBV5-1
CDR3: CASSLGDRGVLSNQPQHF
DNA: TGCGCCAGCAGCCTCGGGGACAGGGGGGTTCTGAGCAATCAGCCCCAGCATTTT

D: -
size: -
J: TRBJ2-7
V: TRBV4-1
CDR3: CASSQESQLVYEQYF
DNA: TGCGCCAGCAGCCAAGAATCTCAACTAGTCTACGAGCAGTACTTC

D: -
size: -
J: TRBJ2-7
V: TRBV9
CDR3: CASSVEEARSDEQYF
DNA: TGTGCCAGCAGCGTAGAAGAAGCCAGATCGGACGAGCAGTACTTC

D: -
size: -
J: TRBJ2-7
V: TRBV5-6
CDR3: CASSRDHFGLTTYEQYF
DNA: TGTGCCAGCAGCCGAGACCACTTTGGCCTGACTACCTACGAGCAGTACTTC

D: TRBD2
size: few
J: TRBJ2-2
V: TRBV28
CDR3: CASSSSGSTGELFF
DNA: TGTGCCAGCAGTTCTAGCGGGTCTACCGGGGAGCTGTTTTTT

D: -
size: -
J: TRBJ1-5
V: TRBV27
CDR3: CASSLSLTNQPQHF
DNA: TGTGCCAGCAGTTTATCGCTGACTAATCAGCCCCAGCATTTT

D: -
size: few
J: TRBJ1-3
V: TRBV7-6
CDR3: CASSWTVGNTIYF
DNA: TGTGCCAGCAGCTGGACGGTTGGAAACACCATATATTTT

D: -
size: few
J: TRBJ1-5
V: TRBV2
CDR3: CASSDVVRSNQPQHF
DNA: TGTGCCAGCAGTGATGTCGTTCGGAGCAATCAGCCCCAGCATTTT

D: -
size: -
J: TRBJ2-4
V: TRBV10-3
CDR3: CAISEGSDKNIQYF
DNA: TGTGCCATCAGTGAGGGGTCCGACAAAAACATTCAGTACTTC

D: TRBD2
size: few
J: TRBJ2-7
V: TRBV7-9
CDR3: CASSFPLAGGPPEQYF
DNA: TGTGCCAGCAGCTTCCCACTAGCGGGAGGGCCCCCCGAGCAGTACTTC

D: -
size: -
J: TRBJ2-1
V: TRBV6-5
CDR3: CASSYSMWEEQFF
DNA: TGTGCCAGCAGTTACTCGATGTGGGAGGAGCAGTTCTTC

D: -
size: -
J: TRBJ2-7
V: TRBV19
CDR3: CASSPGVSYEQYF
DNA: TGTGCCAGTAGCCCCGGGGTCTCCTACGAGCAGTACTTC

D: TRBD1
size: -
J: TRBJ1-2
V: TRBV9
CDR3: CASSPGTGGYYGYTF
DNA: TGTGCCAGCAGCCCGGGGACAGGGGGCTATTATGGCTACACCTTC

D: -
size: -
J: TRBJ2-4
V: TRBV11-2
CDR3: CASSLSGKNIQYF
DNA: TGTGCCAGCAGCTTGTCCGGCAAAAACATTCAGTACTTC

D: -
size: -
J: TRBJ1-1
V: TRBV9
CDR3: CASSVGVQGYTEAFF
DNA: TGTGCCAGCAGCGTAGGGGTTCAGGGCTACACTGAAGCTTTCTTT

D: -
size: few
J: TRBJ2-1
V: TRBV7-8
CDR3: CASSFRYPRPYNEQFF
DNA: TGTGCCAGCAGCTTTAGATACCCAAGACCATACAATGAGCAGTTCTTC

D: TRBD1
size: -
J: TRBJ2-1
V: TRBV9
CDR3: CASSEGQPNEQFF
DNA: TGTGCCAGCAGCGAGGGACAGCCCAATGAGCAGTTCTTC

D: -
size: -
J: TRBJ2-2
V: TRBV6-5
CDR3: CASSYQGLGTGELFF
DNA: TGTGCCAGCAGTTATCAAGGGTTGGGGACCGGGGAGCTGTTTTTT

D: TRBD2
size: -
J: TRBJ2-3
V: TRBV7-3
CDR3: CASSLTGGSQDTQYF
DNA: TGTGCCAGCAGCTTAACGGGCGGGAGCCAGGATACGCAGTATTTT

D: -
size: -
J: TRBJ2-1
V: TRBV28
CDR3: CASSPTLGSPFYNEQFF
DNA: TGTGCCAGCAGTCCTACCTTAGGGAGCCCCTTCTACAATGAGCAGTTCTTC

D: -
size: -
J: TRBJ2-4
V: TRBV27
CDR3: CASSLGTKNIQYF
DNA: TGTGCCAGCAGTCTAGGGACGAAAAACATTCAGTACTTC

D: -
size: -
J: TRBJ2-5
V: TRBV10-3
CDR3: CAISEVWRTTQETQYF
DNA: TGTGCCATCAGTGAAGTATGGCGGACAACCCAAGAGACCCAGTACTTC

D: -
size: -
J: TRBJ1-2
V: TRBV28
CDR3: CASSLGPLGGYTF
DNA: TGTGCCAGCAGTTTAGGGCCCCTCGGGGGCTACACCTTC

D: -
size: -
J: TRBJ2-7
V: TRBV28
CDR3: CASSFSRRYEQYF
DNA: TGTGCCAGCAGTTTTTCTAGAAGGTACGAGCAGTACTTC

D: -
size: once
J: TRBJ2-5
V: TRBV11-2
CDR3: CASSSWQGPQETQYF
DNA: TGTGCCAGCAGCTCCTGGCAGGGGCCCCAAGAGACCCAGTACTTC

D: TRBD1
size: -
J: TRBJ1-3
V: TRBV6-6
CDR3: CASSYGTAGNTIYF
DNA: TGTGCCAGCAGTTACGGGACAGCTGGAAACACCATATATTTT

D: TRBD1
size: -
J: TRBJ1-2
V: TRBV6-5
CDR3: CASNPSTGPGYGYTF
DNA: TGTGCCAGCAATCCTTCGACAGGGCCTGGCTATGGCTACACCTTC

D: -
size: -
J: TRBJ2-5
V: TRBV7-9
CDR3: CASSFSQETQYF
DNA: TGTGCCAGCAGTTTTTCCCAAGAGACCCAGTACTTC

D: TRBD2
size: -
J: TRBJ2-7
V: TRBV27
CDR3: CASSWAGGPWEQYF
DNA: TGTGCCAGCAGTTGGGCGGGAGGGCCGTGGGAGCAGTACTTC

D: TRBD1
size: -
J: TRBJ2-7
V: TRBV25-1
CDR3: CASSERTGTSYEQYF
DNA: TGTGCCAGCAGTGAGAGGACAGGGACCTCCTACGAGCAGTACTTC

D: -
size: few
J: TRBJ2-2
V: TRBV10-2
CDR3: CASRETNTGELFF
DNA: TGCGCCAGCAGAGAGACGAACACCGGGGAGCTGTTTTTT